This T cell receptor (beta chain) was sequenced for a study of blood T cell repertoires in COVID-19. Across the study: Samples came from the United States, Italy and Spain, spanning acute and convalescent COVID-19. The analysed material was cDNA or gDNA that came from T cells, B-cell-depleted T cells, or PBMCs.

Per the original methods: From reference gene primer amplification, estimates of nucleated cell counts were derived. Repertoires were generated with immunoSEQ multiplex PCR, while TCRdb's copy carries only in-frame clones and drops some. That table supplies the V and J calls and clone size; D and trimming were determined from the DNA. The sample includes some 250,000 clones, more than 75% seen only once; the top ten take about 7.1%. This CDR3 is built from 13 residues. CDR1 is MNHEY, CDR2 SVGAGI, per germline. The J segment lost 5 bases and the V segment lost 6 bases, leaving 5 bases of the junction unmatched.

The sample comprised peripheral blood. V usage is TRBV6-5 and J usage is TRBJ2-3; 7 bases match TRBD1. The source is a woman between 65 and 79 years old with active or convalescent COVID-19. Here the CDR3 reads CASRPTGRDTQYF. The CDR3 coding sequence is TGTGCCAGCAGGCCGACAGGGCGAGATACGCAGTATTTT.